This T cell receptor (beta chain) was recorded in a study of blood T cell repertoires in COVID-19. For the study at large: From T cells, B-cell-depleted T cells, or PBMCs came the material, which was cDNA or gDNA.

How the authors handled the data: Estimated nucleated cell counts came from reference gene primer amplification. Sequenced by immunoSEQ multiplex PCR; TCRdb stores in-frame clones only, minus some. The V and J calls and the clone size are those of that table, but D and trimming were determined from the DNA. The sample has a few hundred thousand clones; around 90% are singletons. This CDR3 region has 14 residues. V lost 3 bases, J lost 5 bases, and 13 bases lay in between. Per the germline V gene, CDR1 is MGHRA and CDR2 is YSYEKL. This study enrolled people aged roughly 18 to 90 from about 26 US geographic areas. Participant-reported clinical history was the basis for cohort assignment.

Sample: PBMCs or T cells enriched from blood (not recorded which). V usage is TRBV4-1 and J usage is TRBJ1-2; D is possibly TRBD1 (6 bases). The TCR originated in a man between 18 and 29 years old who had recovered from COVID-19. CDR3 nucleotides: TGCGCCAGCAGCCACATTGGACAGCCTTATGGCTACACCTTC. Amino acid sequence: CASSHIGQPYGYTF.